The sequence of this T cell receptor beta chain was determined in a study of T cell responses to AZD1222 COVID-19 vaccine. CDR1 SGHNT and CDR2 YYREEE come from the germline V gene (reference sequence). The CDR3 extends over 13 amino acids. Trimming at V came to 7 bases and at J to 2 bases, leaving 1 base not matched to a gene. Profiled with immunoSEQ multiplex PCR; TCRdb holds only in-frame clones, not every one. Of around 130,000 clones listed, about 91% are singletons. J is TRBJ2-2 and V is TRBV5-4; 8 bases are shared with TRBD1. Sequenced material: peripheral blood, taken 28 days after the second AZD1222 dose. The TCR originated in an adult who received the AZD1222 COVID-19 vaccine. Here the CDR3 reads CASGQGNTGELFF. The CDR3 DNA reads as TGTGCCAGCGGACAGGGTAACACCGGGGAGCTGTTTTTT.